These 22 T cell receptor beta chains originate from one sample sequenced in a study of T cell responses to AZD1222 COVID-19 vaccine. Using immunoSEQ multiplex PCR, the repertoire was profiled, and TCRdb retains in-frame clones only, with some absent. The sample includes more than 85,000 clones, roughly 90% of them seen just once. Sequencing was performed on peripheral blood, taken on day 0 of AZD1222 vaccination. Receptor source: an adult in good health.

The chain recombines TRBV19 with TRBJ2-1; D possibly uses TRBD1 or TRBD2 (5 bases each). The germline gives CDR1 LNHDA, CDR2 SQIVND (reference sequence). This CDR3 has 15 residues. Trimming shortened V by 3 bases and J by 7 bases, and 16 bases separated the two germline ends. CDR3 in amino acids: CASSIYSSRDNEQFF. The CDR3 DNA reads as TGTGCCAGTAGTATCTATTCTAGCAGGGATAATGAGCAGTTCTTC.

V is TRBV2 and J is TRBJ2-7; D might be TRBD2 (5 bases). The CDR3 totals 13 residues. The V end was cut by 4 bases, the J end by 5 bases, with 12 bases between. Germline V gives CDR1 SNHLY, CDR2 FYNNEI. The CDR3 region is CASSGLAGNEQYF. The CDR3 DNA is TGTGCCAGCAGTGGATTAGCCGGGAACGAGCAGTACTTC.

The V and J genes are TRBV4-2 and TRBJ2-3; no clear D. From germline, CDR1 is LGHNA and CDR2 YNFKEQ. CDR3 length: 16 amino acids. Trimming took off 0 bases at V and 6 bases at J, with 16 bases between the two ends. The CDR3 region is CASSQDLSGPQDTQYF. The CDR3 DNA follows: TGTGCCAGCAGCCAAGATCTATCCGGACCCCAGGATACGCAGTATTTT.

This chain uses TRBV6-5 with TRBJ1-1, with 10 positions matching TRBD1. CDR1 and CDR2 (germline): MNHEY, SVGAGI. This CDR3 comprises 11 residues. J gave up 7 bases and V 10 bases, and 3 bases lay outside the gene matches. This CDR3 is CAIWDRGEAFF. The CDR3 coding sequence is TGTGCCATCTGGGACAGGGGTGAAGCTTTCTTT.

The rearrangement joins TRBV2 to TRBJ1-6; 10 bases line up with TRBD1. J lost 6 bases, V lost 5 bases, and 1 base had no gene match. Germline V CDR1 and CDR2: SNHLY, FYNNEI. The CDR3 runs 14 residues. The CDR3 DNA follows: TGTGCCAGCAGTCGGGACAGGGGTAATTCACCCCTCCACTTT. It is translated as CASSRDRGNSPLHF.

The CDR3 DNA reads as TGTGCCAGCAGCTTGAAACCAGGGGTTGGTGCCGGGGAGCTGTTTTTT. Translated: CASSLKPGVGAGELFF. This chain links TRBV5-4 with TRBJ2-2, with a weak D call TRBD1 (6 bases). The CDR3 contains 16 residues. V lost 1 base to trimming and J lost 6 bases, with 16 bases between them. The germline CDR1 and CDR2 sequences are SGHNT and YYREEE (reference sequence).

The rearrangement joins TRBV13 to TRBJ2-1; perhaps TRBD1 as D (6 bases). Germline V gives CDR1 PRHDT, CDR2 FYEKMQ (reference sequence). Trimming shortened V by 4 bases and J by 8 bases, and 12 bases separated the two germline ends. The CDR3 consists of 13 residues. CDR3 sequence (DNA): TGTGCCAGCAGCTCCCCACAGGGAGATGAGCAGTTCTTC. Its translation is CASSSPQGDEQFF.

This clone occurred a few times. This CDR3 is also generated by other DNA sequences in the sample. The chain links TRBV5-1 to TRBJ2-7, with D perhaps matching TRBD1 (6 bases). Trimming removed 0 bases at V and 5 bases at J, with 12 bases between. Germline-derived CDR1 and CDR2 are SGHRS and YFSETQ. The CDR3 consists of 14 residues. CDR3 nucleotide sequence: TGCGCCAGCAGCTTGGTAGGGGGTGGTGACGAGCAGTACTTC. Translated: CASSLVGGGDEQYF.

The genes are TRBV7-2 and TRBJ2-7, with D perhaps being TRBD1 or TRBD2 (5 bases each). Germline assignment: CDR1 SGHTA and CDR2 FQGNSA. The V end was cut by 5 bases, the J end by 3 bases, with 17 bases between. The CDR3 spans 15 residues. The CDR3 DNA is TGTGCCAGCAGCGGAAGGGACGGATCTTTCTACGAGCAGTACTTC. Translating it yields CASSGRDGSFYEQYF.

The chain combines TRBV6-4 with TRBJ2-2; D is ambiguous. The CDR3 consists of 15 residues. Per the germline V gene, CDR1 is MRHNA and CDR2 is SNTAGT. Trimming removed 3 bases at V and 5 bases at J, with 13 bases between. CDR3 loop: CASSESRLGTGELFF. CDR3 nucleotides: TGTGCCAGCAGTGAAAGTAGATTGGGGACCGGGGAGCTGTTTTTT.

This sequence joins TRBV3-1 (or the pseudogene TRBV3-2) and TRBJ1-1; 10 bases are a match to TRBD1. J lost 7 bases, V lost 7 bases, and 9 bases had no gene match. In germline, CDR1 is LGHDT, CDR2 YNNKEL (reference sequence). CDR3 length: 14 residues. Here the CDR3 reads CASKGTGVRDEAFF. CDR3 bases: TGTGCCAGCAAGGGGACAGGGGTTCGAGATGAAGCTTTCTTT.

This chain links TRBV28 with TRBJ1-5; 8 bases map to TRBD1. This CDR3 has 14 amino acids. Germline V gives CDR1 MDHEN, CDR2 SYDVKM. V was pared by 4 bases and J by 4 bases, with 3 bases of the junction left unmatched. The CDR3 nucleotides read TGTGCCAGCAGTTCAGGACAGGGTAATCAGCCCCAGCATTTT. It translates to CASSSGQGNQPQHF. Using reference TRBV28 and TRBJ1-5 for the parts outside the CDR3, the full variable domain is DVKVTQSSRYLVKRTGEKVFLECVQDMDHENMFWYRQDPGLGLRLIYFSYDVKMKEKGDIPEGYSVSREKKERFSLILESASTNQTSMYLCASSSGQGNQPQHFGDGTRLSIL.

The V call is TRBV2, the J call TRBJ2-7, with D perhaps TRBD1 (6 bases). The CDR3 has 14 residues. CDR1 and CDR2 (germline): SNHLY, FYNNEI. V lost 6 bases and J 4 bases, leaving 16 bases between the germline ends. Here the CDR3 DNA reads TGTGCCAGCAGGCAGGGCAGGGACATTTACGAGCAGTACTTC. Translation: CASRQGRDIYEQYF.

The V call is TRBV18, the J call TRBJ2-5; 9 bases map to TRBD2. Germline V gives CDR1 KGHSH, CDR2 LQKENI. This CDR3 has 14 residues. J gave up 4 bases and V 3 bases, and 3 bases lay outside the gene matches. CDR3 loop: CASSPSRGGETQYF. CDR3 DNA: TGTGCCAGCTCACCTTCGCGGGGGGGAGAGACCCAGTACTTC.

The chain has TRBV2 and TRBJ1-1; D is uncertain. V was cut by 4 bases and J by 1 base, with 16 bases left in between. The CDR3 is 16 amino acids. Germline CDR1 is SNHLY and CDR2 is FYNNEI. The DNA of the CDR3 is TGTGCCAGCAGTGTCGACATATCAGGCGGGAACACTGAAGCTTTCTTT. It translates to CASSVDISGGNTEAFF.

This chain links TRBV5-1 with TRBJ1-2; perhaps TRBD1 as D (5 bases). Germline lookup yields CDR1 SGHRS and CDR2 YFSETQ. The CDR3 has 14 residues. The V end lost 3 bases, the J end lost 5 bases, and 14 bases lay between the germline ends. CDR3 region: CASSWGDGGYGYTF. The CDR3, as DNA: TGCGCCAGCAGCTGGGGTGACGGGGGTTATGGCTACACCTTC.

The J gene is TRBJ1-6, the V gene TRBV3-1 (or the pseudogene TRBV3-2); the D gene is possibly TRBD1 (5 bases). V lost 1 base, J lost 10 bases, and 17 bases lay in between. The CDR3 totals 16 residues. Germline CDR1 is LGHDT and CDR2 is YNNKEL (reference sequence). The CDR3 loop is CASSQVPQGRGSPLHF. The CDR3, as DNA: TGTGCCAGCAGCCAAGTCCCCCAGGGCCGGGGATCACCCCTCCACTTT.

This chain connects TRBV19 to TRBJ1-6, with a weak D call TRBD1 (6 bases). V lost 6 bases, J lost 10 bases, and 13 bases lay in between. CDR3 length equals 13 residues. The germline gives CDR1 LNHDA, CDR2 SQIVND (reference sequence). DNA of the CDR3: TGTGCCAGTAGGCCAGGGGTAGGGTCACCCCTCCACTTT. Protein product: CASRPGVGSPLHF.

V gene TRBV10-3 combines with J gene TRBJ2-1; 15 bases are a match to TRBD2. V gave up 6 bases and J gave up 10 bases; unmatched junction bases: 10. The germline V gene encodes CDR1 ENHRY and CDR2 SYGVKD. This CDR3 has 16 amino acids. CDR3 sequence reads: CAISGRTSGGAGEQFF. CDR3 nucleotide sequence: TGTGCCATCAGCGGAAGGACTAGCGGGGGGGCAGGGGAGCAGTTCTTC.

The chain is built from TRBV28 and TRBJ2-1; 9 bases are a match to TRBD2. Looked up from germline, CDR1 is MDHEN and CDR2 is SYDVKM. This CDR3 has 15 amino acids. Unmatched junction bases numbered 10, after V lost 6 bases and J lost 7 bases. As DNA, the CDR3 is TGTGCCAGCAGGAGACCGGGACTAGCCCAGAATGAGCAGTTCTTC. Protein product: CASRRPGLAQNEQFF.

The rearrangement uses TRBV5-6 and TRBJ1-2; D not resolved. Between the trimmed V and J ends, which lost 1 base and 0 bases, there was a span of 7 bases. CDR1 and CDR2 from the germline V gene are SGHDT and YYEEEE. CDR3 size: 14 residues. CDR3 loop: CASSLSRANYGYTF. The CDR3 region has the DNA TGTGCCAGCAGCTTGTCGAGGGCTAACTATGGCTACACCTTC.

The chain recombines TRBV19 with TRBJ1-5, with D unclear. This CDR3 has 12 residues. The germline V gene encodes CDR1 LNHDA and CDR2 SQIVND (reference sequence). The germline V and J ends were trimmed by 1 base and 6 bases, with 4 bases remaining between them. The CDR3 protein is CASSIGTQPQHF. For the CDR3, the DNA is TGTGCCAGTAGTATAGGAACTCAGCCCCAGCATTTT.